The clone carrying this T cell receptor (beta chain) was found a few times. TCRdb independently ran MiXCR on the RT-PCR reads; one entry per CDR3 protein. The table includes approximately 720,000 distinct CDR3 sequences, 13% to 15% detected once. This CDR3 is built from 13 residues. In germline, CDR1 is DFQATT, CDR2 SNEGSKA (reference sequence). V lost 1 base and J 7 bases, leaving 11 bases between the germline ends. Sample: memory CD4+ T cells from blood. The chain has TRBV20-1 and TRBJ2-1, with D possibly matching TRBD1 (5 bases). The receptor's source is a female donor in good health, serving as a healthy control. The CDR3 protein is CSARGRARNEQFF. In DNA form, the CDR3 reads TGCAGTGCTAGAGGCAGGGCGCGGAATGAGCAGTTCTTC.